This is a list of T cell receptor beta chains from one sample in a study of CD8 T cells in ankylosing spondylitis. TCRdb reprocessed the 5' RACE reads via MiXCR and lists one record per CDR3 protein. The profile shows about 750,000 distinct CDR3 sequences, 15% to 20% of them singletons. The sequenced sample consisted of blood, either unsorted or a sorted T cell fraction (not recorded which). All receptors derive from a male donor with ankylosing spondylitis. Both conserved end residues are part of each CDR3. Each record gives: V gene, D gene, J gene, clone size, CDR3 protein, CDR3 DNA. A D gene is named only where the DNA matches it firmly. Some rows mark clone size as missing; the rest say once, few, many or name a class of expanded clone.

TRBV6-2/TRBV6-3	-	TRBJ1-1	few	CASIPRRPQITEAFF	TGTGCCAGCATTCCAAGGAGGCCGCAGATAACTGAAGCTTTCTTT
TRBV5-1	TRBD2	TRBJ2-2	few	CASSLGLAGGPTGELFF	TGCGCCAGCAGCTTGGGTCTAGCGGGAGGACCGACCGGGGAGCTGTTTTTT
TRBV7-2	TRBD2	TRBJ2-1	-	CASSLPSLAGGLFF	TGTGCCAGCAGCTTGCCCTCCTTAGCGGGAGGTCTGTTCTTC
TRBV5-1	-	TRBJ2-3	-	CASSRLTGTSLDTQYF	TGCGCCAGCAGCAGATTAACCGGGACTTCCTTAGATACGCAGTATTTT
TRBV12-3/TRBV12-4	-	TRBJ1-1	-	CASSLDVGRTEAFF	TGTGCCAGCAGTTTAGATGTCGGGAGAACTGAAGCTTTCTTT
TRBV7-6	-	TRBJ2-7	few	CASSPDSYRYEQYF	TGTGCCAGCAGCCCGGACAGCTATAGGTACGAGCAGTACTTC
TRBV6-4	-	TRBJ2-3	many	CASAVAPGGTDTQYF	TGTGCCAGCGCCGTGGCGCCCGGAGGCACAGATACGCAGTATTTT
TRBV11-2	-	TRBJ1-4	-	CASSPGINEKLFF	TGTGCCAGCAGCCCAGGCATTAATGAAAAACTGTTTTTT
TRBV5-1	TRBD1	TRBJ2-7	-	CASSLSPGQGAEEQYF	TGCGCCAGCAGTCTATCTCCGGGACAGGGGGCTGAGGAGCAGTACTTC
TRBV2	-	TRBJ2-7	-	CASSRRGNSYEQYF	TGTGCCAGCAGCCGACGAGGAAACTCCTACGAGCAGTACTTC
TRBV7-8	-	TRBJ1-3	few	CASSLDRGTWGNTIYF	TGTGCCAGCAGCTTAGACCGGGGAACGTGGGGAAACACCATATATTTT
TRBV4-2	TRBD2	TRBJ2-3	-	CASSQDWAGTSVGFTDTQYF	TGTGCCAGCAGCCAAGATTGGGCCGGGACTAGCGTCGGATTCACAGATACGCAGTATTTT
TRBV5-1	-	TRBJ1-5	few	CASRMGSGQPQHF	TGCGCCAGCAGGATGGGGAGTGGGCAGCCCCAGCATTTT
TRBV28	-	TRBJ2-7	-	CASTGPSYEQYF	TGTGCCAGCACCGGACCGTCCTACGAGCAGTACTTC
TRBV28	-	TRBJ2-1	-	CASSSPPGEQFF	TGTGCCAGCAGTTCCCCTCCAGGGGAGCAGTTCTTC
TRBV12-3/TRBV12-4	TRBD1	TRBJ1-1	few	CASSFGRGQNTEAFF	TGTGCCAGCAGTTTCGGCAGGGGGCAAAACACTGAAGCTTTCTTT
TRBV7-2	-	TRBJ2-7	-	CASSPEDTHVHEQYF	TGTGCCAGCAGCCCCGAGGACACTCACGTCCACGAGCAGTACTTC
TRBV20-1	-	TRBJ2-7	many	CSAIDGATYEQYF	TGCAGTGCTATAGACGGAGCGACCTACGAGCAGTACTTC
TRBV5-1	-	TRBJ2-3	-	CASSLDPTGGWRQYF	TGCGCCAGCAGCTTGGACCCAACCGGGGGCTGGAGGCAGTATTTT
TRBV3-1	-	TRBJ2-3	-	CASSPRGQPTDTQYF	TGTGCCAGCAGCCCCCGGGGACAACCCACAGATACGCAGTATTTT
TRBV12-3/TRBV12-4	-	TRBJ2-5	few	CASSLGAGEGHF	TGTGCCAGCAGTTTAGGGGCAGGTGAAGGTCACTTC
TRBV9	-	TRBJ1-3	few	CASSARPGNAGNTIYF	TGTGCCAGCAGCGCCCGGCCAGGGAACGCTGGAAACACCATATATTTT
TRBV6-5	-	TRBJ1-1	few	CASSYEVGAAKAFF	TGTGCCAGCAGTTACGAGGTGGGGGCGGCCAAAGCTTTCTTT